Listed below are T cell receptor beta chains from one sample, sequenced in a study of CD4+ T cells in melanoma. Data came from immunoSEQ multiplex PCR; TCRdb stores just in-frame clones and leaves some out. This table holds about 50,000 clones, 75% to 90% found once. The material sequenced was peripheral blood. The receptors stem from a human donor with melanoma. Each CDR3 is given with its conserved first and last residue. A D gene is named only where the DNA matches it firmly. Clone size is stated in some rows and not others, as once, few, many or a class when expanded.

v_call,clone_size,d_call,j_call,cdr3_aa,cdr3_nt
TRBV14,-,TRBD1,TRBJ1-6,CASSQEQGANSPLHF,TGTGCCAGCAGCCAGGAACAGGGGGCGAATTCACCCCTCCACTTT
TRBV28,-,TRBD2,TRBJ2-1,CASSFGGASYNEQFF,TGTGCCAGCAGTTTCGGGGGGGCGTCCTACAATGAGCAGTTCTTC
TRBV9,-,TRBD2,TRBJ2-7,CASSGGLVGEQYF,TGTGCCAGCAGCGGAGGACTAGTCGGCGAGCAGTACTTC
TRBV10-1,-,TRBD1,TRBJ1-4,CANTGGTNEKLFF,TGCGCCAATACAGGGGGGACTAATGAAAAACTGTTTTTT
TRBV9,-,-,TRBJ1-6,CASSVEGQGHSPLHF,TGTGCCAGCAGCGTAGAGGGCCAGGGCCATTCACCCCTCCACTTT
TRBV6-1,-,TRBD1,TRBJ1-1,CASDRGMNTEAFF,TGTGCCAGTGACAGGGGGATGAACACTGAAGCTTTCTTT
TRBV18,-,TRBD1,TRBJ1-6,CASSPQGQGKSPLHF,TGTGCCAGCTCACCACAGGGACAGGGTAAATCACCCCTCCACTTT
TRBV7-9,-,TRBD1,TRBJ1-4,CASSLEQGETNEKLFF,TGTGCCAGCAGCTTAGAACAGGGGGAAACTAATGAAAAACTGTTTTTT
TRBV19,-,TRBD2,TRBJ2-3,CASSIAGGPDTQYF,TGTGCCAGTAGTATAGCGGGGGGGCCAGATACGCAGTATTTT
TRBV19,-,TRBD1,TRBJ1-5,CASTPGTGAQPQHF,TGTGCCAGTACCCCGGGGACAGGGGCCCAGCCCCAGCATTTT
TRBV7-9,-,-,TRBJ1-1,CASSLGQMNTEAFF,TGTGCCAGCAGCTTGGGGCAGATGAACACTGAAGCTTTCTTT
TRBV25-1,-,-,TRBJ1-1,CASSRGNTEAFF,TGTGCCAGCAGTAGGGGGAACACTGAAGCTTTCTTT
TRBV6-1,-,-,TRBJ1-5,CASSEGSNQPQHF,TGTGCCAGCAGTGAAGGAAGCAATCAGCCCCAGCATTTT
TRBV7-9,-,-,TRBJ2-7,CASSSPTHMPYEQYF,TGTGCCAGCAGCTCGCCGACCCACATGCCCTACGAGCAGTACTTC
TRBV4-2,once,-,TRBJ2-4,CASSPRGNRLDSQYF,TGTGCCAGCAGCCCCCGGGGGAACCGTCTGGACAGTCAGTACTTC
TRBV28,once,-,TRBJ1-2,CASRRTVRYGYTF,TGTGCCAGCAGAAGGACAGTCCGGTATGGCTACACCTTC
TRBV11-2,-,TRBD1,TRBJ2-1,CASRSPGGQGRNEQFF,TGTGCCAGCAGGTCACCTGGGGGACAGGGGCGAAATGAGCAGTTCTTC
TRBV5-6,-,-,TRBJ2-5,CASSLQETQYF,TGTGCCAGCAGCTTACAAGAGACCCAGTACTTC
TRBV7-9,-,TRBD1,TRBJ1-3,CASSLEGGQAGNTIYF,TGTGCCAGCAGCTTAGAAGGGGGCCAAGCTGGAAACACCATATATTTT
TRBV5-1,-,TRBD1,TRBJ2-1,CASSILTGGYNEQFF,TGCGCCAGCAGCATATTGACAGGGGGCTACAATGAGCAGTTCTTC